These T cell receptor beta chains were read from a single sample in a study of post-analysis software for immune sequencing data. In TCRdb, the PCR reads were re-called with MiXCR into one record per CDR3 protein. The table lists 150,000 to 200,000 distinct CDR3 sequences, roughly 30% of them singletons. Material for sequencing was blood. These TCRs come from a girl between 5 and 17 years old with multiple sclerosis. Both conserved end residues are part of each CDR3. The D gene is left open where the match is weak. Not all rows give a size; the values are once, few, many and, for expanded clones, a class.

J	size	V	D	DNA	CDR3
TRBJ2-1	NA	TRBV7-2	NA	TGTGCCAGCAATTTCCTACAGGGCCCCGAGCAGTTCTTC	CASNFLQGPEQFF
TRBJ1-2	NA	TRBV6-6	NA	TGTGCCAGCCAGGACGGCTATGGCTACACCTTC	CASQDGYGYTF
TRBJ2-6	few	TRBV7-6	TRBD2	TGTGCCAGCAGTCAGGGACTAGCGGGCTCTGGGGCCAACGTCCTGACTTTC	CASSQGLAGSGANVLTF
TRBJ2-1	few	TRBV4-2	TRBD2	TGTGCCAGCAGCCTTAAGAGCGGGAGTAGTAATGAGCAGTTCTTC	CASSLKSGSSNEQFF
TRBJ2-7	many	TRBV9	NA	TGTGCCAGCAGCGCCAGAGGGATCTCCTACGAGCAGTACTTC	CASSARGISYEQYF
TRBJ2-3	NA	TRBV5-1	TRBD2	TGCGCCAGCAGCTTGTCTCTAGCGGGAGATGCGACAGATACGCAGTATTTT	CASSLSLAGDATDTQYF
TRBJ2-1	few	TRBV27	TRBD2	TGTGCCAGCAGTTCTCGCCTAGCGGGAGGAAATGAGCAGTTCTTC	CASSSRLAGGNEQFF
TRBJ2-7	few	TRBV6-5	NA	TGTGCCAGCAGTTACTCGGGACGGAACTACGAGCAGTACTTC	CASSYSGRNYEQYF
TRBJ1-1	once	TRBV30	NA	TGTGCCTGGAGCGAGGGGCTAAGGGACCACACTGAAGCTTTCTTT	CAWSEGLRDHTEAFF
TRBJ1-5	few	TRBV27	NA	TGTGCCAGCAGCCCTAGGACGTGGGGAGCGTATAGCAATCAGCCCCAGCATTTT	CASSPRTWGAYSNQPQHF
TRBJ1-1	NA	TRBV7-9	TRBD1	TGTGCCAGCAGCTTAGGACAGGGGTCTGAAGCTTTCTTT	CASSLGQGSEAFF
TRBJ2-3	NA	TRBV7-3	TRBD2	TGTGCCAGCAGCTTCGGGACTAGCGGCACAGATACGCAGTATTTT	CASSFGTSGTDTQYF
TRBJ1-5	NA	TRBV20-1	NA	TGCAGTGCTAGAGATTTTCCAGGGCGTAACAATCAGCCCCAGCATTTT	CSARDFPGRNNQPQHF
TRBJ2-1	few	TRBV7-8	NA	TGTGCCAGCAGCTTAGTCCCCTCCAATGAGCAGTTCTTC	CASSLVPSNEQFF
TRBJ2-3	many	TRBV6-1	NA	TGTGCCGGACGTTCGGGGTGGGCAGATACGCAGTATTTT	CAGRSGWADTQYF
TRBJ2-1	many	TRBV7-2	NA	TGTGCCAGCAGCACCGGGACCTTCTTATCCAATGAGCAGTTCTTC	CASSTGTFLSNEQFF
TRBJ1-2	many	TRBV15	NA	TGTGCCACCAGCCCGGGGCGCGTCGACCACTACACCTTC	CATSPGRVDHYTF
TRBJ1-5	NA	TRBV6-1	NA	TGTGCCAGCAGGACAGTTAACAATCAGCCCCAGCATTTT	CASRTVNNQPQHF
TRBJ2-7	many	TRBV7-2	NA	TGTGCCAGCAGCTTAGCCTCGGGAACAGCCTACGAGCAGTACTTC	CASSLASGTAYEQYF
TRBJ1-2	NA	TRBV5-1	TRBD1	TGCGCCAACAGCGCGACCATACAGGGGGCTGGAGTGACTAACTATGGCTACACCTTC	CANSATIQGAGVTNYGYTF
TRBJ2-3	NA	TRBV12-3/TRBV12-4	NA	TGTGCCAGCGGTTTCTCGAGCGGAGATACGCAGTATTTT	CASGFSSGDTQYF
TRBJ2-5	many	TRBV7-7	NA	TGTGCTAGCGGTTTACGGATGGGACTGGAAAAAGAGACCCAGTACTTC	CASGLRMGLEKETQYF
TRBJ2-4	few	TRBV28	NA	TGTGCCAGCAGCCAGACACCCCTCGGAGGAAGACCCAAAAACATTCAGTACTTC	CASSQTPLGGRPKNIQYF
TRBJ2-7	NA	TRBV6-6	NA	TGTGCCAGCACCCTTATGACTTGCGTGGGCTCCTACGAGCAGTACTTC	CASTLMTCVGSYEQYF
TRBJ2-7	many	TRBV5-1	TRBD2	TGCGCCAGCAGCTTCGGACTAGCGGGAGGGCCGAGTTCCTACGAGCAGTACTTC	CASSFGLAGGPSSYEQYF
TRBJ1-2	many	TRBV5-1	TRBD1	TGCGCCAGCAGCCGACAGGGGCAGAGCTATGGCTACACCTTC	CASSRQGQSYGYTF
TRBJ1-1	many	TRBV12-5	NA	TGTGCTAGTGGACCGCAGGCCACGAACACTGAAGCTTTCTTT	CASGPQATNTEAFF
TRBJ2-3	NA	TRBV20-1	NA	TGCAGTGCTCTTCTATCCCGCACAGATACGCAGTATTTT	CSALLSRTDTQYF
TRBJ1-4	few	TRBV9	NA	TGTGCCAGCAGCTCTCAGGGACGGTCTAATGAAAAACTGTTTTTT	CASSSQGRSNEKLFF
TRBJ2-3	NA	TRBV11-2	NA	TGTGCCAGCAACTCACGGGGCTTCAGCACAGATACGCAGTATTTT	CASNSRGFSTDTQYF
TRBJ1-5	few	TRBV11-2	NA	TGTGCCAGCAGCTTAACAGGGCCCAAGCCCCAGCATTTT	CASSLTGPKPQHF